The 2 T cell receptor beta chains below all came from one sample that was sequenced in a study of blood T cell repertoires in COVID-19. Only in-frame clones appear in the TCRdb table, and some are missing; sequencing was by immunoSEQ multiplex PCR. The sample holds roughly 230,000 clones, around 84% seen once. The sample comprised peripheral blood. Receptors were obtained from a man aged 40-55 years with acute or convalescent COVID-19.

CDR3 bases: TGTGCCAGCAGTCCTCCAGGCGGGGGGCAATTCACAGATACGCAGTATTTT. Translation gives CASSPPGGGQFTDTQYF. The genes are TRBV5-6 and TRBJ2-3; the match to TRBD2 covers 8 bases. The CDR3 runs 17 residues. J lost 2 bases, V lost 5 bases, and 13 bases had no gene match. Germline CDR1 reads SGHDT; CDR2 reads YYEEEE.

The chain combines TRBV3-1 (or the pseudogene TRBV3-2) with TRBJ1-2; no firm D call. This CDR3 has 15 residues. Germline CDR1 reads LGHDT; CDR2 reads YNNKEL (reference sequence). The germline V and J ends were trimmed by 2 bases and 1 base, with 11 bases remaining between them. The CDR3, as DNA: TGTGCCAGCAGCCAATGGGCAGCCGGTAACTATGGCTACACCTTC. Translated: CASSQWAAGNYGYTF.